The 27 T cell receptor beta chains below were found in one sample sequenced in a study of blood T cell repertoires in COVID-19. Data came from immunoSEQ multiplex PCR; TCRdb stores just in-frame clones and leaves some out. The table records roughly 240,000 clones, 75% to 85% of them present only once. Source material: peripheral blood. These receptor sequences come from a man aged 35 to 55 who had recovered from COVID-19.

This chain joins TRBV10-3 and TRBJ2-1, with 12 nucleotides matching TRBD2. Germline CDR1 ENHRY, CDR2 SYGVKD. CDR3 length: 20 amino acids. J was trimmed by 8 bases and V by 3 bases; bases with no gene match: 20. The DNA of the CDR3 is TGTGCCATCAGTGATTTCACTAGCGGGAGGACCATGCTCGGAGGCGATGAGCAGTTCTTC. Translated: CAISDFTSGRTMLGGDEQFF.

The rearrangement uses TRBV27 and TRBJ2-1; no clear D gene. Germline V gives CDR1 MNHEY, CDR2 SMNVEV (reference sequence). The CDR3 runs to 15 residues. Trimming pared 4 bases from V and 0 bases from J, leaving 10 bases between. CDR3 region: CASSSLPSSYNEQFF. The CDR3 DNA reads TGTGCCAGCAGTTCCCTGCCGAGCTCCTACAATGAGCAGTTCTTC.

This clone has only a few counts. The DNA for the CDR3 is TGTGCCAGCAGCTTAGCGCTACCCCAAGGAGCTGGCTACACCTTC. Encoded protein: CASSLALPQGAGYTF. The genes are TRBV7-9 and TRBJ1-2; no clear D. V was shortened by 0 bases and J by 7 bases, with 15 bases between the two germline ends. In germline, CDR1 is SEHNR, CDR2 FQNEAQ (reference sequence). CDR3 length equals 15 residues.

The V call is TRBV2, the J call TRBJ1-4; D unresolved. Looked up from germline, CDR1 is SNHLY and CDR2 is FYNNEI. Trimming stripped 0 bases from V and 8 bases from J, with 7 bases between. CDR3 size: 13 residues. CDR3 sequence reads: CASSEARREKLFF. In DNA form, the CDR3 reads TGTGCCAGCAGTGAAGCTCGGAGGGAAAAACTGTTTTTT.

V and J are TRBV27 and TRBJ1-2, with TRBD1 matching 9 bases. Per the germline V gene, CDR1 is MNHEY and CDR2 is SMNVEV (reference sequence). With 5 bases clipped from V and 8 bases from J, the junction kept 12 bases outside the gene matches. The CDR3 is 15 amino acids. The CDR3 here is CASSPSGQGRRGYTF. CDR3 nucleotide sequence: TGTGCCAGCAGTCCATCTGGACAGGGGCGGCGCGGCTACACCTTC.

V is TRBV4-3 and J is TRBJ2-3, with no clear D. CDR1 and CDR2 from the germline V gene are LGHNA and YSLEER. This CDR3 region has 14 residues. Deletions cut 3 bases from V and 4 bases from J, with 11 bases between. CDR3 in amino acids: CASSHREAPDTQYF. For the CDR3, the DNA is TGCGCCAGCAGCCATCGAGAAGCCCCAGATACGCAGTATTTT.

Here the CDR3 reads CAWTGVISGNTIYF. CDR3 coding DNA: TGTGCCTGGACAGGGGTTATCTCTGGAAACACCATATATTTT. This chain connects TRBV30 to TRBJ1-3; D perhaps matches TRBD1 (6 bases). V lost 4 bases to trimming and J lost 0 bases, with 10 bases between them. The CDR3 runs 14 residues. CDR1 is GTSNPN and CDR2 is SVGIG in the germline V gene (reference sequence). The entire variable domain, with the rest obtained from reference TRBV30 and TRBJ1-3, is as follows: SQTIHQWPATLVQPVGSPLSLECTVEGTSNPNLYWYRQAAGRGLQLLFYSVGIGQISSEVPQNLSASRPQDRQFILSSKKLLLSDSGFYLCAWTGVISGNTIYFGEGSWLTVV.

This clone was detected once. The rearrangement joins TRBV19 to TRBJ1-6, with TRBD1 matching 7 bases. The CDR3 length is 17 residues. The V and J ends lost 1 base and 3 bases, in that order; junction bases with no gene match: 6. Germline CDR1 and CDR2: LNHDA and SQIVND (reference sequence). The CDR3 protein is CASSIAGGGGYNSPLHF. CDR3 in DNA: TGTGCCAGTAGTATAGCCGGAGGGGGCGGCTATAATTCACCCCTCCACTTT.

The rearrangement uses TRBV6-1 and TRBJ2-1, with D unclear. CDR3 length: 13 amino acids. The germline CDR1 and CDR2 sequences are MNHNS and SASEGT. V lost 3 bases and J 4 bases, leaving 7 bases between the germline ends. CDR3 DNA: TGTGCCAGCAGTGATCCGGGTTACAATGAGCAGTTCTTC. It translates to CASSDPGYNEQFF.

The V gene is TRBV6-2 or TRBV6-3, the J gene TRBJ2-7; D is perhaps TRBD2 (6 bases). From germline, CDR1 is MNHEY and CDR2 SVGEGT. Between the trimmed V and J ends, which lost 0 bases and 0 bases, there was a span of 24 bases. The CDR3 length is 20 residues. The chain's CDR3 is CASSYSLESSTGLLSYEQYF. The CDR3 DNA reads TGTGCCAGCAGTTACTCCCTCGAATCGTCCACCGGACTACTCTCCTACGAGCAGTACTTC.

The chain combines TRBV6-2 or TRBV6-3 with TRBJ1-6; possible D gene TRBD1, 5 bases. CDR1 and CDR2 from the germline V gene are MNHEY and SVGEGT. The CDR3 is 13 residues long. Trimming removed 4 bases from V and 16 bases from J, with 17 bases in between. The CDR3: CASSSTGPSTLHF. Here the CDR3 DNA reads TGTGCCAGCAGTTCCACAGGTCCATCAACTCTCCACTTT.

The V call is TRBV11-2, the J call TRBJ1-2; the match to TRBD1 covers 9 bases. Germline CDR1 reads SGHAT; CDR2 reads FQNNGV. V dropped 1 base and J dropped 8; count of bases not matched to a gene: 5. This CDR3 contains 14 residues. CDR3 sequence reads: CASSLGRTGVGYTF. CDR3 nucleotides: TGTGCCAGCAGCTTAGGCCGGACAGGGGTAGGCTACACCTTC.

The chain uses TRBV7-8 and TRBJ2-7; D possibly corresponds to TRBD2 (6 bases). CDR3 length: 13 amino acids. Germline assignment: CDR1 SGHVS and CDR2 FQNEAQ. DNA for the CDR3: TGTGCGACCTCCTGGAGGGAGGCCTACGAGCAGTACTTC. It yields the protein CATSWREAYEQYF.

The gene calls are TRBV4-3 and TRBJ1-1, with D possibly matching TRBD1 (6 bases). Per germline, CDR1 LGHNA and CDR2 YSLEER. The CDR3 totals 15 residues. With 0 bases removed from V and 1 base from J, the gap between germline ends came to 9 bases. The CDR3 region has the DNA TGCGCCAGCAGCCAAGACCAGGGACAGAACACTGAAGCTTTCTTT. This codes for CASSQDQGQNTEAFF.

This sequence joins TRBV7-2 and TRBJ2-1; TRBD2 aligns across 13 bases. The CDR3 has 19 residues. The V segment lost 6 bases and the J segment 8 bases; nucleotides outside the gene matches: 19. Germline V gene lookup returns CDR1 SGHTA and CDR2 FQGNSA. CDR3 loop: CASSLRGLAGRGLMDEQFF. DNA of the CDR3: TGTGCCAGCAGTCTTAGGGGACTAGCGGGACGAGGGCTGATGGATGAGCAGTTCTTC.

The genes are TRBV27 and TRBJ2-1, with 7 positions matching TRBD2. Trimming removed 5 bases from V and 3 bases from J; junction bases left unmatched: 10. There are 16 residues in the CDR3. Germline V lookup: CDR1 MNHEY, CDR2 SMNVEV (reference sequence). This CDR3 is CASSARGREFYNEQFF. The CDR3 nucleotides read TGTGCCAGCAGTGCCAGAGGGCGGGAGTTCTACAATGAGCAGTTCTTC.

The chain couples TRBV2 to TRBJ2-1; perhaps TRBD2 as D (7 bases). Germline V gene lookup returns CDR1 SNHLY and CDR2 FYNNEI. The CDR3 length is 17 residues. V lost 2 bases, J lost 2 bases, and 16 bases lay in between. CDR3 region: CASSETQGGSPYNEQFF. In DNA form, the CDR3 reads TGTGCCAGCAGTGAAACACAGGGAGGGAGCCCCTACAATGAGCAGTTCTTC.

The chain combines TRBV5-1 with TRBJ2-5; 7 nucleotides match TRBD2. The ends lost 0 bases at V and 5 bases at J; junction bases unmatched: 16. The CDR3 contains 18 residues. CDR1 SGHRS and CDR2 YFSETQ come from the germline V gene. CDR3 sequence: CASSLALLPGGRPETQYF. The CDR3 DNA follows: TGCGCCAGCAGCTTGGCCTTGTTACCGGGGGGTAGACCGGAGACCCAGTACTTC.

The chain recombines TRBV5-5 with TRBJ2-7; perhaps TRBD2 as D (7 bases). The CDR3 spans 14 residues. Trimming stripped 3 bases from V and 6 bases from J, with 16 bases between. CDR1 and CDR2 (germline): SGHKS, YYEKEE (reference sequence). The CDR3 nucleotides are TGTGCCAGCAGCTCGGGGGGCACGACTGCCGAGCAGTACTTC. Amino acids: CASSSGGTTAEQYF.

This chain joins TRBV7-2 and TRBJ1-3, with D possibly matching TRBD1 (5 bases). CDR1 SGHTA and CDR2 FQGNSA come from the germline V gene. The CDR3 has 14 residues. Trimming took 5 bases from V and 7 from J, leaving 15 bases between them. This CDR3 is CASSPQPGMNTIYF. The CDR3 nucleotides are TGTGCCAGCAGCCCCCAGCCAGGGATGAACACCATATATTTT.

In its sample, this clone was seen once. The chain combines TRBV10-3 with TRBJ1-6, with 10 bases matching TRBD1. The ends lost 0 bases at V and 7 bases at J; junction bases unmatched: 3. CDR1 is ENHRY, CDR2 SYGVKD, per germline. The CDR3 length is 16 residues. Here the CDR3 reads CAISESVDRGNSPLHF. The CDR3 DNA reads TGTGCCATCAGTGAGTCAGTGGACAGGGGGAATTCACCCCTCCACTTT.

The chain employs TRBV11-3 and TRBJ2-1, with TRBD2 identical over 11 bases. Looked up from germline, CDR1 is SGHNT and CDR2 is YENEEA. V trimming: 6 bases; J trimming: 7 bases; junction bases outside the gene matches: 11. There are 16 residues in the CDR3. CDR3 in DNA: TGTGCCAGCAGTTTCCTAGCGGGAGGATTGGGGAATGAGCAGTTCTTC. Encoded protein: CASSFLAGGLGNEQFF.

On this clone: This CDR3 is also generated by other DNA sequences in the sample. The rearrangement joins TRBV19 to TRBJ1-2; 7 positions match TRBD1. Germline CDR1 LNHDA, CDR2 SQIVND (reference sequence). The J segment lost 4 bases and the V segment lost 3 bases, leaving 2 bases of the junction unmatched. This CDR3 is 13 amino acids long. The DNA of the CDR3 is TGTGCCAGTAGTATCGGACAGGTCTATGGCTACACCTTC. Encoded protein: CASSIGQVYGYTF.

This clone is categorized as large. The V and J genes are TRBV5-6 and TRBJ2-5; D may be TRBD1 (5 bases). V was pared by 0 bases and J by 2 bases, with 17 bases between. This CDR3 spans 17 amino acids. The germline gives CDR1 SGHDT, CDR2 YYEEEE. The CDR3 DNA is TGTGCCAGCAGCTTGGGCAGGGAAGGCTTAGGTCAAGAGACCCAGTACTTC. Amino acid sequence: CASSLGREGLGQETQYF. The full variable domain, its missing parts supplied by reference TRBV5-6 and TRBJ2-5, is DAGVTQSPTHLIKTRGQQVTLRCSPKSGHDTVSWYQQALGQGPQFIFQYYEEEERQRGNFPDRFSGHQFPNYSSELNVNALLLGDSALYLCASSLGREGLGQETQYFGPGTRLLVL.

V and J are TRBV9 and TRBJ2-5; D is unresolved. The CDR3 is made up of 12 amino acids. V was shortened by 1 base and J by 7 bases, with 8 bases between the two germline ends. In germline, CDR1 is SGDLS, CDR2 YYNGEE. CDR3 bases: TGTGCCAGCAGCGTAACCGCCGGGACCCAGTACTTC. This gives the protein CASSVTAGTQYF.

The genes are TRBV9 and TRBJ1-1, with a tentative D call TRBD1 (5 bases). V was shortened by 4 bases and J by 1 base, with 17 bases between the two germline ends. There are 16 residues in the CDR3. Germline lookup yields CDR1 SGDLS and CDR2 YYNGEE. CDR3: CASSPLQRQWNTEAFF. The DNA of the CDR3 is TGTGCCAGCAGCCCCCTCCAGCGACAGTGGAACACTGAAGCTTTCTTT.

The V call is TRBV6-2 or TRBV6-3, the J call TRBJ1-6, with 7 nucleotides matching TRBD1. V lost 5 bases and J lost 6; bases outside the gene matches: 7. The CDR3 runs to 15 residues. From germline, CDR1 is MNHEY and CDR2 SVGEGT. CDR3 sequence: CASSRSTGINSPLHF. As DNA, the CDR3 is TGTGCCAGCAGTCGCTCGACAGGGATTAATTCACCCCTCCACTTT.